This is a list of T cell receptor beta chains from one sample in a study of cytomegalovirus exposure and HLA in healthy donors. Sequencing was performed with immunoSEQ multiplex PCR; in TCRdb, only in-frame clones are kept and a portion is missing. The sample comprises 150,000 to 200,000 clones, around 80% of which are singletons, and about 0.8% rests with the top ten. Sequencing input: PBMCs. These receptors all come from a female donor in good health and CMV-seronegative. Each CDR3 is given with its conserved first and last residue. The D gene is left open where the match is weak. Size is stated for part of the rows, as once, few or many counts, or as a class when the clone is expanded.

>15|TRBV6-5|TRBJ2-2|TRBD1|.
TGTGCCAGCAGTTATAGACAGGGACGCACCGGGGAGCTGTTTTTT
CASSYRQGRTGELFF
>16|TRBV27|TRBJ2-6|.|few
TGTGCCAGCAGTTTAAGTCGGTCAGGGGGGGCCAACGTCCTGACTTTC
CASSLSRSGGANVLTF
>13|TRBV30|TRBJ1-2|.|.
TGTGCCTGGTCTCAGGGTCTTAACTATGGCTACACCTTC
CAWSQGLNYGYTF
>17|TRBV28|TRBJ2-7|TRBD2|.
TGTGCCAGCAGCTCATCCGGGACTAGCGGGGGGTCCTACGAGCAGTACTTC
CASSSSGTSGGSYEQYF
>16|TRBV7-9|TRBJ2-1|TRBD2|.
TGTGCCAGCAGCTTAATCGGGACTAGCGGGGGAGGTGAGCAGTTCTTC
CASSLIGTSGGGEQFF
>14|TRBV12-5|TRBJ2-1|TRBD1|.
TGTGCTAGTGGTTTGGAGGCAGGGGGCAATGAGCAGTTCTTC
CASGLEAGGNEQFF
>16|TRBV7-2|TRBJ2-2|TRBD2|.
TGTGCCAGCAGCGGTCTAGCGGGAATTATCACCGGGGAGCTGTTTTTT
CASSGLAGIITGELFF
>17|TRBV7-9|TRBJ2-3|.|.
TGTGCCAGCAGCTTAGCGCTAGACAGGCTGAACACAGATACGCAGTATTTT
CASSLALDRLNTDTQYF
>14|TRBV7-2|TRBJ2-2|.|.
TGTGCCAGCAGCGGGAGCCGTCGTTGGGGGGAGCTGTTTTTT
CASSGSRRWGELFF
>15|TRBV7-2|TRBJ1-5|TRBD1|.
TGTGCCAGCAGCTTAGACAGGGGACGGGAGCAGCCCCAGCATTTT
CASSLDRGREQPQHF
>18|TRBV21-1|TRBJ2-3|.|.
TGTGCCAGCAGCAAAGGGTGCTCTCCTAGTGATAGCACAGATACGCAGTATTTT
CASSKGCSPSDSTDTQYF
>17|TRBV25-1|TRBJ2-2|TRBD2|.
TGTGCCAGCAAATTTAGCGGGGGGCGCGCGAACACCGGGGAGCTGTTTTTT
CASKFSGGRANTGELFF
>16|TRBV4-2|TRBJ1-2|.|.
TGTGCCAGCAGCCCCAATCAGGACAGATTTAACTATGGCTACACCTTC
CASSPNQDRFNYGYTF
>18|TRBV25-1|TRBJ2-5|TRBD2|.
TGTGCCAGCAGCCCCGAAGAGGGACTAGCGGGAGGGCCGTGGGAGCAGTACTTC
CASSPEEGLAGGPWEQYF
>16|TRBV4-2|TRBJ2-3|TRBD2|.
TGTGCCAGCAGCCAAAAAGCGGGGGCCCGGGCAGATACGCAGTATTTT
CASSQKAGARADTQYF
>14|TRBV29-1|TRBJ2-7|TRBD1|.
TGCAGCGTCCCCGGGACAGGGCCCTCCTACGAGCAGTACTTC
CSVPGTGPSYEQYF
>12|TRBV29-1|TRBJ1-2|.|.
TGCAGCGTTGACAGGCTTCAGGGTGGCTACACCTTC
CSVDRLQGGYTF
>15|TRBV11-2|TRBJ2-7|TRBD1|.
TGTGCCAGCAGCTCACGACAGGGACGAGCCTACGAGCAGTACTTC
CASSSRQGRAYEQYF
>14|TRBV27|TRBJ2-5|.|few
TGTGCCAGCAGTTTTTTGTCAGGGGGGGAGACCCAGTACTTC
CASSFLSGGETQYF
>19|TRBV11-1|TRBJ2-1|TRBD2|.
TGTGCCAGCAGCTTAGGGGGACTAGCGGGAGGCACCTCCTACAATGAGCAGTTCTTC
CASSLGGLAGGTSYNEQFF
>15|TRBV7-2|TRBJ2-7|TRBD2|.
TGTGCCAGCAGCCTATCGTTGGCGGGAGGTTATGAGCAGTACTTC
CASSLSLAGGYEQYF
>16|TRBV27|TRBJ1-1|TRBD1|.
TGTGCCAGCAGTCCGGACAGGTACTTTACGAACACTGAAGCTTTCTTT
CASSPDRYFTNTEAFF
>15|TRBV5-6|TRBJ1-4|.|.
TGTGCCAGCAGCTCGAGAGGCATTGATAGTGAAAAACTGTTTTTT
CASSSRGIDSEKLFF
>14|TRBV6-6|TRBJ1-2|TRBD1|.
TGTGCCAGCAGTTACTCGGACAGGGTTGAGGGCTACACCTTC
CASSYSDRVEGYTF
>11|TRBV29-1|TRBJ1-2|.|.
TGCAGCGTTTACAGTAACTATGGCTACACCTTC
CSVYSNYGYTF
>16|TRBV7-2|TRBJ2-5|TRBD2|few
TGTGCCAGCACTACGACTAGCGGGGGGTACCAAGAGACCCAGTACTTC
CASTTTSGGYQETQYF
>14|TRBV7-2|TRBJ1-2|.|.
TGTGCCAGCAGCTTATCAGGGGCAGTGGGGGGCTACACCTTC
CASSLSGAVGGYTF
>16|TRBV15|TRBJ2-3|TRBD1|.
TGTGCCACCAGCAGAGCAAGGGGACAGGGCACAGATACGCAGTATTTT
CATSRARGQGTDTQYF
>13|TRBV6-5|TRBJ2-7|.|.
TGTGCCAGCAGTGTAGACTATTCCTACGAGCAGTACTTC
CASSVDYSYEQYF
>15|TRBV5-4|TRBJ2-2|.|.
TGTGCCAGCAGCTTGGAACAGAGGAACACCGGGGAGCTGTTTTTT
CASSLEQRNTGELFF
>12|TRBV27|TRBJ1-1|.|.
TGTGCCAGCAGTTCCCGCAGGCAGCAGGCTTTCTTT
CASSSRRQQAFF
>14|TRBV6-6|TRBJ1-2|.|few
TGTGCCAGCAGTTACACCGGGGAGACCTATGGCTACACCTTC
CASSYTGETYGYTF
>14|TRBV7-6|TRBJ2-3|.|.
TGTGCCAGCAGCCAACGACTAGATCCCGATACGCAGTATTTT
CASSQRLDPDTQYF